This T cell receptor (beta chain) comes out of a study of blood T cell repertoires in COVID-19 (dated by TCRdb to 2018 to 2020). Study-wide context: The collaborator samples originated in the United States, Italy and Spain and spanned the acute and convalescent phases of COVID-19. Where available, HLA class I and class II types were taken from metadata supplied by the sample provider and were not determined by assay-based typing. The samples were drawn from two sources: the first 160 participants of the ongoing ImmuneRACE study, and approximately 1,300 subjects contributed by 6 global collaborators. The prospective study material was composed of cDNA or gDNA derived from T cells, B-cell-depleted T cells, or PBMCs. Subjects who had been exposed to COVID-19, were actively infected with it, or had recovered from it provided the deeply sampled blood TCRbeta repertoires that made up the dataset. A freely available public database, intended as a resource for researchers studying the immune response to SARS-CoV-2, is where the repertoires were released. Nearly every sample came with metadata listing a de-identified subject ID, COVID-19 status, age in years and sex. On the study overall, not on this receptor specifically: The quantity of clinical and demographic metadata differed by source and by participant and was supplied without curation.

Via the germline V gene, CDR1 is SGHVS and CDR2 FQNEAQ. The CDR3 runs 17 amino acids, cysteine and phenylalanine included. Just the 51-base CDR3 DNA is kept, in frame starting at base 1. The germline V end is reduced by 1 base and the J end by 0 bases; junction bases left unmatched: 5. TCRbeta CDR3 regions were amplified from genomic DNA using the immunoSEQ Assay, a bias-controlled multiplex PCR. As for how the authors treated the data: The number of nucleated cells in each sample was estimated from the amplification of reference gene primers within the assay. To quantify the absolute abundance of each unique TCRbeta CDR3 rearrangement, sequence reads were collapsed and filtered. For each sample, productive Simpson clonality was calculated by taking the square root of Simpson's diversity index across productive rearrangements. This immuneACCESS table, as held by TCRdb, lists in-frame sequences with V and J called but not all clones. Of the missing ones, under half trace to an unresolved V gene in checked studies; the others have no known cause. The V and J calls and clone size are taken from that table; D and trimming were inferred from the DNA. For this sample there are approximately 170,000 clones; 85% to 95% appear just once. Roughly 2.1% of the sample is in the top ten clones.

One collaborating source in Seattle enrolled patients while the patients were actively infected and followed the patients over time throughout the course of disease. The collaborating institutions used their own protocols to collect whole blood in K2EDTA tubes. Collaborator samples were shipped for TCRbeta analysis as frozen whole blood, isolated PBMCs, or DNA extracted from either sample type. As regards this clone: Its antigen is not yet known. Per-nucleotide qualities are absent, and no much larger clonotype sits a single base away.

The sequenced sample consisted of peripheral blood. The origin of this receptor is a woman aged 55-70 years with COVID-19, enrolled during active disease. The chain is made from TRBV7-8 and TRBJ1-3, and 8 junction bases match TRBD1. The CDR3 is CASSLVHRGFSGNTIYF. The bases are TGTGCCAGCAGCTTAGTCCACAGGGGGTTCTCTGGAAACACCATATATTTT.